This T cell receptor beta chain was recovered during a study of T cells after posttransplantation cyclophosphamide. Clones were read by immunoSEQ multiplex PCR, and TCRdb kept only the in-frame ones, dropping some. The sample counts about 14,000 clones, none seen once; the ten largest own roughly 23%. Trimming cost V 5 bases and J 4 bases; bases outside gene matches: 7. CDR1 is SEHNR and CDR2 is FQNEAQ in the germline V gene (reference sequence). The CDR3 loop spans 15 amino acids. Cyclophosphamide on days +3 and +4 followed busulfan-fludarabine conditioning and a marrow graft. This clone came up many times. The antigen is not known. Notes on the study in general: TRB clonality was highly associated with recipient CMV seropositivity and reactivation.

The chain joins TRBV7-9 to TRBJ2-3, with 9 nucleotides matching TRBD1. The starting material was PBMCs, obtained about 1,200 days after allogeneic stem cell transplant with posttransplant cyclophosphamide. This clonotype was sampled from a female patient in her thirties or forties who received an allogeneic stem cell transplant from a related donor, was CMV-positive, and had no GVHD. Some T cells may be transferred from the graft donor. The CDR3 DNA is TGTGCCAGCAGCGACCCGGGACAGGGCCCAGATACGCAGTATTTT. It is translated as CASSDPGQGPDTQYF.